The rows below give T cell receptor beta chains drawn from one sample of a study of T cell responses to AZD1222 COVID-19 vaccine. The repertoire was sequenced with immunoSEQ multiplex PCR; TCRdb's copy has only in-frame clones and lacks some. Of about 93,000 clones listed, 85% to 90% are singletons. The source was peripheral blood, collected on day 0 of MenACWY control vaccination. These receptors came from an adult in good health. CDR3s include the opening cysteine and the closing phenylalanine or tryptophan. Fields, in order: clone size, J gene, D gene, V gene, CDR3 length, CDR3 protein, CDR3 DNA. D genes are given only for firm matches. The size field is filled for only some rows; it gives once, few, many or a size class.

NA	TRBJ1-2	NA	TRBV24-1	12	CATSDLGDGYTF	TGTGCCACCAGTGATTTAGGAGATGGCTACACCTTC
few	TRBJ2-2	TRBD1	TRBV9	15	CASSARQGNTGELFF	TGTGCCAGCAGCGCCCGACAGGGGAACACCGGGGAGCTGTTTTTT
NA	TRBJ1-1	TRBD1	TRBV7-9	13	CASSLTGDTEAFF	TGTGCCAGCAGCTTAACAGGGGACACTGAAGCTTTCTTT
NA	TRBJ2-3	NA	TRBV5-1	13	CASRGSSTDTQYF	TGCGCCAGCAGAGGGAGTAGCACAGATACGCAGTATTTT
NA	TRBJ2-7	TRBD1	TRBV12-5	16	CASGLDPGTVSYEQYF	TGTGCTAGTGGTTTGGACCCCGGGACAGTCTCCTACGAGCAGTACTTC
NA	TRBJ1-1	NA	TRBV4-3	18	CASSQDYRTVVPNTEAFF	TGCGCCAGCAGCCAAGATTACAGGACAGTAGTTCCGAACACTGAAGCTTTCTTT
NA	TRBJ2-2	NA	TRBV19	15	CASSPTLTNTGELFF	TGTGCCAGTAGTCCAACTCTTACGAACACCGGGGAGCTGTTTTTT
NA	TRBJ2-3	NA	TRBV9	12	CASSVVTDTQYF	TGTGCCAGCAGCGTAGTAACAGATACGCAGTATTTT
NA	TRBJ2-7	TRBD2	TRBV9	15	CASSASSGGTYEQYF	TGTGCCAGCAGCGCATCTAGCGGGGGGACCTACGAGCAGTACTTC
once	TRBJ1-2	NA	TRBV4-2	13	CASSLGRTEGYTF	TGTGCCAGCAGCCTGGGCAGAACCGAGGGCTACACCTTC